The entry below describes one T cell receptor beta chain. Germline CDR1 and CDR2: SGHRS and YFSETQ. The CDR3 consists of 14 residues. This record comes from a study of cytomegalovirus exposure and HLA in healthy donors. PCR primers comprised 60 Vbeta and 13 Jbeta primers. Repertoires were generated with immunoSEQ multiplex PCR, while TCRdb's copy carries only in-frame clones and drops some. The table lists over 100,000 clones, more than 65% of them singletons. The sequence came from a male donor in good health and CMV-seropositive. Sample: PBMCs. This chain uses TRBV5-1 with TRBJ2-5; 8 nucleotides agree with TRBD1. The J call may be wrong; the DNA end is better matched by TRBJ2-7. The CDR3 region is CASSPDRASYEQYF. The DNA for the CDR3 is TGCGCCAGCAGCCCGGACAGGGCCTCCTACGAGCAGTACTTC.